A single sample is the source of the 16 T cell receptor delta chains below, sequenced in a study of gamma delta lymphoproliferative disorders and STAT genes. TCRdb called clones anew from the multiplex PCR reads with CATT. The repertoire includes over a thousand delta-chain clones, over 1.1% of them detected once, and 35% to 45% sits in the top ten. PBMCs from patients and controls supplied the genomic DNA for sequencing. The sample taken for sequencing was blood. The source is a human donor in good health.

Relative to its sample, this clone is hyperexpanded. Other DNA sequences in this sample translate to the same CDR3. V is TRDV1 and J is TRDJ1; possible D gene TRDD3, 6 bases. This CDR3 has 21 amino acids. V lost 6 bases to trimming and J lost 0 bases, with 32 bases between them. Germline V gene lookup returns CDR1 TSWWSYY and CDR2 QGS. CDR3 sequence: CALGPKGLHSLGRPYTDKLIF. The CDR3 DNA reads TGTGCTCTTGGACCCAAAGGCCTACACTCCCTGGGGAGACCGTACACCGATAAACTCATCTTT.

Regarding this clone: Translating this DNA gives a protein that differs at residue 5 from the TCRdb one, which belongs to a much larger clone; a read error is likely, and the protein shown is this translation. The chain has TRDV1 and TRDJ1, with D possibly TRDD3 on 5 matching bases. Germline loops: CDR1 TSWWSYY, CDR2 QGS. There are 24 residues in the CDR3. CDR3 amino acids: CALGKLRGGGLHGATAGNTDKLIF. The CDR3 DNA reads as TGTGCTCTTGGGAAACTACGGGGCGGGGGTCTGCATGGGGCTACCGCTGGAAACACCGATAAACTCATCTTT.

About this clone: The likely explanation is a read error, given a far larger clone one base away. The sample holds other DNA sequences that translate to the same CDR3. V gene TRDV1 combines with J gene TRDJ3; 9 bases map to TRDD3. CDR3 length equals 24 residues. The germline V gene has CDR1 TSWWSYY and CDR2 QGS. In DNA, the CDR3 is TGTGCCCTTGGGGAACTCTTTCACTTTCACCTTTACTGGGGGAGGACGTGGGACACCCGACAGATGTTTTTC. Its translation is CALGELFHFHLYWGRTWDTRQMFF.

In its sample, this clone was seen a few times. It differs at one base from a far larger clone, so likely a read error. The chain uses TRDV1 and TRDJ1; 10 bases line up with TRDD3. V was clipped by 9 bases and J by 1 base; unmatched bases: 29. This CDR3 region has 22 residues. Germline lookup yields CDR1 TSWWSYY and CDR2 QGS. The CDR3 region is CALPSGTGGYGGPAGSTDKLIF. The CDR3 coding sequence is TGTGCTCTACCCTCCGGCACCGGGGGATACGGGGGTCCGGCTGGTTCCACCGATAAACTCATCTTT.

Comments on this clone: TCRdb shows a much larger clone's protein in place of this DNA's translation, and the two differ at residue 3, likely through a read error; the protein shown is translated from the DNA. The J gene is TRDJ1, the V gene TRDV2; 8 nucleotides match TRDD3. The CDR3 length is 14 residues. Per germline, CDR1 GEAIGNYY and CDR2 EKD. CDR3 in amino acids: CAYDRLGGTDKLIF. CDR3 DNA: TGTGCCTATGACAGACTGGGGGGGACCGATAAACTCATCTTT.

Of note for this clone: The TCRdb protein comes from a much larger clone and disagrees with this DNA's translation at residue 7, likely due to a read error; the protein given here is derived from the DNA. The J gene is TRDJ1, the V gene TRDV1; 10 bases are a match to TRDD3. V was clipped by 5 bases and J by 0 bases; unmatched bases: 33. The CDR3 has 25 amino acids. The germline CDR1 and CDR2 sequences are TSWWSYY and QGS. The CDR3, as DNA: TGTGCTCTTGGGTCCTCGCTCGACGCGGCCTTCTACAAATTTGACTGGGGGATGTACACCGATAAACTCATCTTT. It yields the protein CALGSSLDAAFYKFDWGMYTDKLIF.

Comments on this clone: This sequence is one base from a far larger clone and is likely a read error. Other DNA sequences in the sample encode the same CDR3. The V gene is TRDV1, the J gene TRDJ1; 9 nucleotides agree with TRDD3. The CDR3 has 24 residues. Germline V gene lookup returns CDR1 TSWWSYY and CDR2 QGS. The CDR3 loop is CALGEPTNPYEDVLGDRYTDKLIF. Written as DNA, the CDR3 is TGTGCTCTTGGGGAACCTACTAACCCCTACGAAGACGTACTGGGGGACAGGTACACCGACAAACTCATCTTT.

With respect to this clone: The translation of this DNA and the TCRdb protein of a much larger clone differ at residue 19, probably owing to a read error; the protein shown here is translated from the DNA. This chain uses TRDV2 with TRDJ1, with D maybe TRDD3 (6 bases). Germline lookup yields CDR1 GEAIGNYY and CDR2 EKD. This CDR3 comprises 21 residues. This chain's CDR3 is CACDTVFRGGDPDLYTDKPIF. The CDR3 DNA reads TGTGCCTGTGACACCGTGTTCAGGGGGGGAGACCCCGATCTCTACACCGATAAACCCATCTTT.

This clone was detected only a few times. Although no V gene was called, TRDJ1 is the J gene; TRDD3 is taken as the D call from the table, unchecked against the DNA. The CDR3 is 17 amino acids. The DNA of the CDR3 is TGTGCTTCATTGTGCCTTCCTATTGTGGGGGCCGGCGATAAACTCATCTTT. Protein: CASLCLPIVGAGDKLIF.

Remarks on this clone: The DNA is left out, because the CDR3 cannot be placed on it with certainty; the CDR3 is given as TCRdb lists it. V is TRAV29/DV5 and J is TRDJ1; TRDD3 is taken as the D call from the table, unchecked against the DNA. The CDR3 comprises 25 residues, both ends counted. Looked up from germline, CDR1 is NSMFDY and CDR2 is ISSIKDK. This chain's CDR3 is CSVLLCSKFLPTHWGIRVYTDKLIF.

Only a few counts were recorded for this clone. TCRdb attributes to this sequence the protein of a much larger clone, which differs from the DNA translation at residue 6; a read error is likely, and the protein displayed is translated from the DNA. The chain employs TRDV1 and TRDJ1; perhaps TRDD3 as D (6 bases). Germline V gives CDR1 TSWWSYY, CDR2 QGS. This CDR3 is 21 amino acids long. Between the trimmed V and J ends, which lost 6 bases and 0 bases, there was a span of 32 bases. This chain's CDR3 is CALGPEGLHSLGRPYTDKLIF. The CDR3 nucleotides read TGTGCTCTTGGACCCGAAGGCCTACACTCCCTGGGGAGACCGTACACCGATAAACTCATCTTT.

This clone came up a few times. A read error is likely here: a far larger clone is one base away. The identical CDR3 is also encoded by other nucleotide sequences in the sample. This rearrangement joins TRDV1 to TRDJ1; tentatively, D is TRDD2 or TRDD3 (5 bases each). The CDR3 has 23 residues. Germline-derived CDR1 and CDR2 are TSWWSYY and QGS. The DNA for the CDR3 is TGTGCTCTTGGGGAAATCCCTCACCTACACACCCGGACTGGAATTTCTATTACCGATAAACTGATCTTT. Its translation is CALGEIPHLHTRTGISITDKLIF.

About this clone itself: A read error is the likely source, as a far larger clone sits one nucleotide away. Other DNA sequences in the sample encode the same CDR3. This chain joins TRDV1 and TRDJ1; 9 nucleotides line up with TRDD3. V was pared by 1 base and J by 0 bases, with 27 bases of the junction left unmatched. CDR1 and CDR2 (germline): TSWWSYY, QGS. CDR3 length equals 24 residues. CDR3 bases: TGTGCTCTTGGGGAACCTACTAACCCCTACGAAGATGTACTGGGGGACAGGTACACCGATAAACTCATCTTT. This sequence encodes CALGEPTNPYEDVLGDRYTDKLIF.

In regard to this clone: This is likely an artifact of a read error, given a far larger clone one base away. The CDR3 coding sequence is TGTGCTCTTGGCCCCCGAGGGGTCGGCCTTCCTAAGTCCGAGGTACTGGGGGATACGGGGTACACCGATAAACTCATCTTT. This encodes CALGPRGVGLPKSEVLGDTGYTDKLIF. This chain uses TRDV1 with TRDJ1; 13 positions match TRDD3. The CDR3 runs to 27 residues. The V segment lost 6 bases and the J segment 0 bases; nucleotides outside the gene matches: 37. Germline V CDR1 and CDR2: TSWWSYY, QGS.

There are a few counts of this clone. A far larger clone lies a single base away; this is likely a read error. The chain employs TRDV1 and TRDJ1; 10 bases are shared with TRDD3. This CDR3 is 22 amino acids long. V was pared by 9 bases and J by 1 base, with 29 bases of the junction left unmatched. Germline V gene lookup returns CDR1 TSWWSYY and CDR2 QGS. CDR3 nucleotides: TGTGCTCTACCCTTCGGCACCGGGGGATACGGGGGTCCGGCTGGTTTCACCGATAAACTCATCTTT. Its protein product is CALPFGTGGYGGPAGFTDKLIF.

About this clone: With only one base between it and a far larger clone, this is likely a read error. The sample has other DNA sequences that encode this CDR3 too. The chain uses TRDV1 and TRDJ1; 10 bases match TRDD3. This CDR3 spans 25 amino acids. With 5 bases clipped from V and 0 bases from J, the junction kept 33 bases outside the gene matches. Germline V gene sequence: CDR1 TSWWSYY, CDR2 QGS. The CDR3 DNA reads TGTGCTCTTGGGTCCTCACCCGACGCGGCCTTCTACAAATTTGACTGGGGGATGTACACCGATAAACTCATCTTT. This encodes CALGSSPDAAFYKFDWGMYTDKLIF.